This TCR beta chain comes out of a study of shared clonotypes between healthy human individuals. About the study: Donors were a couple of women and a few men aged 18 to 49.

This clone appeared a few times. What it binds is not known. The repertoire was sequenced with immunoSEQ multiplex PCR; TCRdb's copy has only in-frame clones and lacks some. The sample has 550,000 to 700,000 clones; roughly 73% are singletons. Study outcomes and limitations: All-four-donor shared clonotypes had higher generation probabilities than non-shared clonotypes did. Estimated richness was generally greater in naive than memory subsets.

Germline V lookup: CDR1 MNHNS, CDR2 SASEGT. The V end was cut by 4 bases, the J end by 4 bases, with 11 bases between. The CDR3 is 14 amino acids. This sequence originates from a woman in her twenties or thirties in good health. Sequences were obtained from memory CD4+ T cells sorted from blood. Documented subset: CD45RA-negative fraction. The chain uses TRBV6-1 and TRBJ1-3; possible D gene TRBD1, 5 bases. The CDR3 DNA sequence: TGTGCCAGCAGTGTCCCAGGGTCAGGAAACACCATATATTTT. This sequence encodes CASSVPGSGNTIYF.